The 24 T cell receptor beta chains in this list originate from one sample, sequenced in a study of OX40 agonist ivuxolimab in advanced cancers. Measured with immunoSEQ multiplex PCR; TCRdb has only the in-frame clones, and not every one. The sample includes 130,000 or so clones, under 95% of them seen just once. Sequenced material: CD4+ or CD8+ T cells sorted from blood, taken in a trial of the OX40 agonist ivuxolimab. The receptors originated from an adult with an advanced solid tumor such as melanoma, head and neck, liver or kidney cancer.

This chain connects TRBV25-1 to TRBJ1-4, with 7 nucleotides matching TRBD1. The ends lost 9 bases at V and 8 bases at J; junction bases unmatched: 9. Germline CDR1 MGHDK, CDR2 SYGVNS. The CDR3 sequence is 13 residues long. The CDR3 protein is CASLTGAGEKLFF. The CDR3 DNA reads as TGTGCCAGTCTCACAGGGGCAGGGGAAAAACTGTTTTTT.

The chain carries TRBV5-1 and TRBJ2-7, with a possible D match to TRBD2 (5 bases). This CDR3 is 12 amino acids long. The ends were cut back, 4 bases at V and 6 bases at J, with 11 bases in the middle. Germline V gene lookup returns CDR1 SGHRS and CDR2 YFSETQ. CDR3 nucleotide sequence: TGCGCCAGCAGCCATGCAGGAGGCGAGCAGTACTTC. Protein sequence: CASSHAGGEQYF.

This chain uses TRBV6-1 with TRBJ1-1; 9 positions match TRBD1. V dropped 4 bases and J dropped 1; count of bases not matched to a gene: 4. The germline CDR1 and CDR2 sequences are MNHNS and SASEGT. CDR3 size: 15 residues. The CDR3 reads CASSVGGQGNTEAFF. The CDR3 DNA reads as TGTGCCAGCAGTGTAGGGGGACAGGGGAACACTGAAGCTTTCTTT.

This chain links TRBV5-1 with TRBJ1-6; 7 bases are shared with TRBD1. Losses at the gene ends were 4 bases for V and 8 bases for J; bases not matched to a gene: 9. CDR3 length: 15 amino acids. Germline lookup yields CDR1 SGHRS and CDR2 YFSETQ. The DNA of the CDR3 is TGCGCCAGCAGCGACACAGGGGCTTCGGATTCACCCCTCCACTTT. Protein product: CASSDTGASDSPLHF.

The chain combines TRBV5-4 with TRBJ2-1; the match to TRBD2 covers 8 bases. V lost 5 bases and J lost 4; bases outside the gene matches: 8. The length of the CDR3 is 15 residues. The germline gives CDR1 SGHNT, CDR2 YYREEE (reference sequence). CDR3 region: CASRLAGSSYNEQFF. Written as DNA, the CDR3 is TGTGCCAGCAGATTAGCGGGGTCCTCATACAATGAGCAGTTCTTC.

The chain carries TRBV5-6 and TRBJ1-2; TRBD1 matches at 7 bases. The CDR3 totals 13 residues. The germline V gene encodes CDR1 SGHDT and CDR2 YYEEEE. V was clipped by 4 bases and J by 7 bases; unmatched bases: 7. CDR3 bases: TGTGCCAGCAGCCCTAGACAGGGAGTTGGCTACACCTTC. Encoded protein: CASSPRQGVGYTF.

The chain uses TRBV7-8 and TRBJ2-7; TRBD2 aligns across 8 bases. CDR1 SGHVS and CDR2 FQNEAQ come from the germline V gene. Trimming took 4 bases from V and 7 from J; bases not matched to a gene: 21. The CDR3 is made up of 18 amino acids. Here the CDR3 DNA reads TGTGCCAGCAGCTACCCAAGGGAAGCCGGGACTAGGATGTGGGAGCAGTACTTC. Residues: CASSYPREAGTRMWEQYF.

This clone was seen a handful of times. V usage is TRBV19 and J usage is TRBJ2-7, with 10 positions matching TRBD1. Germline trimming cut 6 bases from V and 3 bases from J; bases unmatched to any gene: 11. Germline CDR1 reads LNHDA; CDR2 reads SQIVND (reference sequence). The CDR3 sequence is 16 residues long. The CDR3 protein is CASSTIAGQGFYEQYF. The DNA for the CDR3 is TGTGCCAGTAGCACAATAGCGGGACAGGGGTTCTACGAGCAGTACTTC.

The DNA for the CDR3 is TGTGCCAGCAGCTTACTAGCGGGCTACACCGGGGAGCTGTTTTTT. Translation gives CASSLLAGYTGELFF. The chain couples TRBV7-2 to TRBJ2-2; TRBD2 matches at 8 bases. Germline CDR1 and CDR2: SGHTA and FQGNSA. The CDR3 has 15 amino acids. V lost 2 bases to trimming and J lost 3 bases; unmatched junction nucleotides: 2.

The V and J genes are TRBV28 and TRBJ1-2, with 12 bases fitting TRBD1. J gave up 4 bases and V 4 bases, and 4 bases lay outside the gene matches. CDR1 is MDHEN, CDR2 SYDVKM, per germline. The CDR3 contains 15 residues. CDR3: CASSSTGQGAYGYTF. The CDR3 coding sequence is TGTGCCAGCAGTTCGACGGGACAGGGGGCCTATGGCTACACCTTC.

Here the CDR3 DNA reads TGCAGTGCTCCAGAGGACTATGGCTACACCTTC. Translating gives CSAPEDYGYTF. The rearrangement uses TRBV20-1 and TRBJ1-2; D unresolved. This CDR3 contains 11 residues. Germline CDR1 DFQATT, CDR2 SNEGSKA (reference sequence). V dropped 5 bases and J dropped 3 bases, with 7 bases sitting between them.

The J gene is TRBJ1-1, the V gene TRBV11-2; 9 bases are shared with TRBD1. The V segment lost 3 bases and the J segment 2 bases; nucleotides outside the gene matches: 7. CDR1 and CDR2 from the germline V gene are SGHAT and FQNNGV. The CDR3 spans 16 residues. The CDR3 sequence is CASSFVQGAINTEAFF. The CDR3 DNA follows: TGTGCCAGCAGCTTCGTACAGGGGGCAATCAACACTGAAGCTTTCTTT.

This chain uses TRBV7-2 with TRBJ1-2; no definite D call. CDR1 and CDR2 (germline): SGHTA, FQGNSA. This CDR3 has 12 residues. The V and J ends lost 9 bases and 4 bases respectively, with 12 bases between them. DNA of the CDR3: TGTGCCAGTGGTGGCTATGGCTATGGCTACACCTTC. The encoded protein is CASGGYGYGYTF.

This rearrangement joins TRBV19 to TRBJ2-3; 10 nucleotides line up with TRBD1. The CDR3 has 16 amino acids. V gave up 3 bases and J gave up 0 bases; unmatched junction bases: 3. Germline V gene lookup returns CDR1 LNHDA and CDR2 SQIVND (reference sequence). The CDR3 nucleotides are TGTGCCAGTAGTATCCGACAGGGGGCAAGCACAGATACGCAGTATTTT. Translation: CASSIRQGASTDTQYF. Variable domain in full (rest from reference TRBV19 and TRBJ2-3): DGGITQSPKYLFRKEGQNVTLSCEQNLNHDAMYWYRQDPGQGLRLIYYSQIVNDFQKGDIAEGYSVSREKKESFPLTVTSAQKNPTAFYLCASSIRQGASTDTQYFGPGTRLTVL.

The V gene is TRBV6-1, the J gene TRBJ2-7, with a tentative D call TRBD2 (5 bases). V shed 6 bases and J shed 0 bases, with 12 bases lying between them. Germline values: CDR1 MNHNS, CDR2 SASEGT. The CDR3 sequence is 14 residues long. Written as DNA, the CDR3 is TGTGCCAGCAGGGCGACGGGGATCTCCTACGAGCAGTACTTC. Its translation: CASRATGISYEQYF.

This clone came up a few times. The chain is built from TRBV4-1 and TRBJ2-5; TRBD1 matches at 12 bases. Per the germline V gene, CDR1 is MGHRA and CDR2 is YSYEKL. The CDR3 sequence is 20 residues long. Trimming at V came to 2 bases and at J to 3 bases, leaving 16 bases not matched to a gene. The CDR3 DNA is TGCGCCAGCAGCCAACGGGACAGGGGGCGTCGGGAGCGGGGAGAAGAGACCCAGTACTTC. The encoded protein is CASSQRDRGRRERGEETQYF.

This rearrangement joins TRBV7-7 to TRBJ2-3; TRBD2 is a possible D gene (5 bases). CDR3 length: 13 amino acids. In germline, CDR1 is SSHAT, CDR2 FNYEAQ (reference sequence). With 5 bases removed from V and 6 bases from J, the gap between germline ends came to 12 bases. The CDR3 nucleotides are TGTGCCAGCAGCGCCACACTAGTGGATACGCAGTATTTT. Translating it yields CASSATLVDTQYF. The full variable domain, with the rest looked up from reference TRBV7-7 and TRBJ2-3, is GAGVSQSPRYKVTKRGQDVTLRCDPISSHATLYWYQQALGQGPEFLTYFNYEAQPDKSGLPSDRFSAERPEGSISTLTIQRTEQRDSAMYRCASSATLVDTQYFGPGTRLTVL.

CDR3 nucleotide sequence: TGTGCCAGCAGTTCATCCGGGACACCCACAGATACGCAGTATTTT. Translated: CASSSSGTPTDTQYF. This chain joins TRBV28 and TRBJ2-3; a possible D gene is TRBD1 (6 bases). The CDR3 runs to 15 residues. CDR1 and CDR2 from the germline V gene are MDHEN and SYDVKM. The germline V and J ends were trimmed by 4 bases and 2 bases, with 13 bases remaining between them.

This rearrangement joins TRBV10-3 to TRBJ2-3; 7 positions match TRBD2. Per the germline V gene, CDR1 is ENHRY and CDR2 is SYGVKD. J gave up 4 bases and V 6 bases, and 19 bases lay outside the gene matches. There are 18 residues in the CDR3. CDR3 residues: CAIRGGAGSQLEADTQYF. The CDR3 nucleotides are TGTGCCATCAGGGGAGGGGCGGGGAGTCAGCTTGAAGCAGATACGCAGTATTTT.

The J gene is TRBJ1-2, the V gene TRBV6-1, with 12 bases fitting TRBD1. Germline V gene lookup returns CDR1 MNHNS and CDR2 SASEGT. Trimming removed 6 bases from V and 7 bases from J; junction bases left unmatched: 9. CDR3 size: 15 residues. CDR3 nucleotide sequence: TGTGCCAGCAGACGACCGGGACAGGGGGCGGGTGGCTACACCTTC. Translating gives CASRRPGQGAGGYTF.

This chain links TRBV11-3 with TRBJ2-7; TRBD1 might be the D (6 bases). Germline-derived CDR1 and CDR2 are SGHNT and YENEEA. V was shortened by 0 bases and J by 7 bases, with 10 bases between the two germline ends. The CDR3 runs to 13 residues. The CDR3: CASSLDGGPEQYF. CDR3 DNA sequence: TGTGCCAGCAGCTTAGATGGGGGCCCTGAGCAGTACTTC.

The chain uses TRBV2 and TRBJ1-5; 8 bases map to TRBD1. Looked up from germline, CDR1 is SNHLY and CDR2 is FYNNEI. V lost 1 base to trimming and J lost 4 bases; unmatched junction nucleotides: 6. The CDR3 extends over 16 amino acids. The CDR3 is CASSEGNRGFNQPQHF. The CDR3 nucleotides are TGTGCCAGCAGTGAAGGGAACAGGGGGTTTAATCAGCCCCAGCATTTT.

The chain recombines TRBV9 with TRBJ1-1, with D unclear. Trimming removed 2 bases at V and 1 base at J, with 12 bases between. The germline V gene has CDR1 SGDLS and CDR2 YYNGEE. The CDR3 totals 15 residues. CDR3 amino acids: CASSVNLGSNTEAFF. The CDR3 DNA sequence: TGTGCCAGCAGCGTGAATTTGGGGTCGAACACTGAAGCTTTCTTT.

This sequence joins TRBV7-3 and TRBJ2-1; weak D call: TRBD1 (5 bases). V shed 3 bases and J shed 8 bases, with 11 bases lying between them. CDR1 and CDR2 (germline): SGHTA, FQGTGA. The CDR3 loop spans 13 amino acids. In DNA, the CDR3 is TGTGCCAGCAGCTTCAACAGGAACCATGAGCAGTTCTTC. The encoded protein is CASSFNRNHEQFF. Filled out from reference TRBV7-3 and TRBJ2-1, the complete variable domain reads GAGVSQTPSNKVTEKGKYVELRCDPISGHTALYWYRQSLGQGPEFLIYFQGTGAADDSGLPNDRFFAVRPEGSVSTLKIQRTERGDSAVYLCASSFNRNHEQFFGPGTRLTVL.